The source of this TCR beta chain is a study of shared clonotypes between healthy human individuals. Both subsets, CD45RA+ naive and CD45RA-negative memory, were split from the CD4+ cells. Comments on this clone: Its antigen is not identified.

The V gene's germline CDR1 is MDHEN and CDR2 SYDVKM. CDR3 length: 14 amino acids. Trimming took 6 bases from V and 7 from J, leaving 16 bases between them. Whole-study results and caveats: Around 5.3% of naive CD4 clonotypes were shared across a handful of donors.

The table came from immunoSEQ multiplex PCR; TCRdb's copy has only in-frame clones and leaves some out. The sample shows 2 million to 3 million clones, roughly 93% of them seen only once. V and J are TRBV28 and TRBJ1-3, with D maybe TRBD1 (5 bases). The source material was naive CD4+ T cells from PBMCs. The subset denotes: CD45RA+ positively selected. The TCR originated in a man aged 18-30 years in good health. Some clones in this sample may be carry-over from other donors' samples. The CDR3 DNA reads as TGTGCCAGCAGCACAGGACGGGTCGGGAACACCATATATTTT. The encoded protein is CASSTGRVGNTIYF.